This T cell receptor (beta chain) emerged from a study of OX40 agonist ivuxolimab in advanced cancers. Profiling relied on immunoSEQ multiplex PCR, and the TCRdb table lists in-frame clones only, not all of them. The repertoire holds about 61,000 clones, with around 83% as singletons. The CDR3 has 15 amino acids. The V gene lost 3 bases and the J gene lost 0 bases, with 9 bases spanning the gap. CDR1 and CDR2 from the germline V gene are PRHDT and FYEKMQ (reference sequence). The chain has TRBV13 and TRBJ1-3; TRBD1 might be the D (5 bases). The source is an adult with an advanced solid tumor such as melanoma, head and neck, liver or kidney cancer. The material was CD4+ or CD8+ T cells sorted from blood, obtained in a trial of the OX40 agonist ivuxolimab. The CDR3 protein is CASSFGGGSGNTIYF. Here the CDR3 DNA reads TGTGCCAGCAGCTTCGGGGGGGGCTCTGGAAACACCATATATTTT.